What follows is one T cell receptor beta chain and its context. Clones were sequenced by immunoSEQ multiplex PCR, and TCRdb holds only the in-frame ones, with some missing. The sample includes about 120,000 clones, roughly 83% seen only once; the top ten take approximately 4.9%. Germline values: CDR1 LNHDA, CDR2 SQIVND (reference sequence). Trimming removed 5 bases from V and 4 bases from J; junction bases left unmatched: 13. The CDR3 is 16 residues long. The entry originates in a study of cytomegalovirus exposure and HLA in healthy donors. The sequence was obtained from a man aged 18 to 30 in good health and CMV-seronegative. Specimen: PBMCs. The rearrangement uses TRBV19 and TRBJ2-7, with 8 bases aligning to TRBD2. The CDR3 sequence is CASSAPMGGGNYEQYF. CDR3 nucleotides: TGTGCCAGTAGTGCACCGATGGGCGGGGGGAATTACGAGCAGTACTTC.